The T cell receptor (beta chain) described here comes from a study of T cell changes during pregnancy in multiple sclerosis. Here immunoSEQ multiplex PCR was the method, and the copy in TCRdb shows in-frame clones only, minus some. In the table there are approximately 97,000 clones, about nine tenths of which are singletons. The CDR3 covers 18 residues. The germline V and J ends were trimmed by 2 bases and 1 base, with 15 bases remaining between them. Germline CDR1 LGHNA, CDR2 YSLEER. Here the sequenced sample was peripheral blood, taken after pregnancy. This sequence was found in a female donor in good health, enrolled as a control in a pregnancy study. The V gene is TRBV4-3, the J gene TRBJ1-6, with D possibly TRBD1 on 6 matching bases. The CDR3 loop reads CASSQPPRGASYNSPLHF. Written as DNA, the CDR3 is TGCGCCAGCAGCCAACCCCCTCGGGGGGCTTCCTATAATTCACCCCTCCACTTT.